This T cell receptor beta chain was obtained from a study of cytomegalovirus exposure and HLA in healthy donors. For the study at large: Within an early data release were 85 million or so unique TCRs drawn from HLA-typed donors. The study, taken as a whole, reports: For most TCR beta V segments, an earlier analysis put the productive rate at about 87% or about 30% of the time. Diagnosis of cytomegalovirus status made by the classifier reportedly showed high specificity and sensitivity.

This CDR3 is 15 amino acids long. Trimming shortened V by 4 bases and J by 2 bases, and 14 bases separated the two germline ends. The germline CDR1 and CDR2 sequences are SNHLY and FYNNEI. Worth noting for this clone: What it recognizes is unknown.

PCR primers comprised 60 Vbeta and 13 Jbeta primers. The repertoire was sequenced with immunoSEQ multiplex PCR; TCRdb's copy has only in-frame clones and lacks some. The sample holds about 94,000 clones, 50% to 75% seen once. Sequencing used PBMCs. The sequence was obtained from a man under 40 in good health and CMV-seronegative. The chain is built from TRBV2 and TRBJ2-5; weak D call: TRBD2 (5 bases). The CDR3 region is CASSAPDSMQETQYF. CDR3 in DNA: TGTGCCAGCAGTGCTCCGGACTCTATGCAAGAGACCCAGTACTTC.